A single sample is the source of the 12 T cell receptor beta chains below, sequenced in a study of cytomegalovirus exposure and HLA in healthy donors. The primer mix had 60 Vbeta and 13 Jbeta primers. Some clones are missing from TCRdb's copy, which holds only in-frame ones; the method was immunoSEQ multiplex PCR. The sample has approximately 100,000 clones, around four fifths seen once. The sequenced sample was PBMCs. These receptors all come from a man aged 35-49 years in good health and CMV-seronegative.

This clone has just one count. This rearrangement joins TRBV11-3 to TRBJ2-1; TRBD1 might be the D (6 bases). V shed 2 bases and J shed 2 bases, with 10 bases lying between them. Germline V gene data show CDR1 as SGHNT and CDR2 as YENEEA. The CDR3 runs to 15 residues. The DNA for the CDR3 is TGTGCCAGCAGCTTAAGGGGGACCACCTACAATGAGCAGTTCTTC. This codes for CASSLRGTTYNEQFF.

CDR3: CASSLYTQGQGAFF. The CDR3 coding sequence is TGTGCCAGCAGCTTATACACACAGGGGCAAGGGGCTTTCTTT. The chain combines TRBV5-5 with TRBJ1-1; 7 positions match TRBD1. This CDR3 comprises 14 residues. The germline V gene has CDR1 SGHKS and CDR2 YYEKEE (reference sequence). Unmatched junction bases numbered 12, after V lost 2 bases and J lost 11 bases.

The V call is TRBV28, the J call TRBJ2-3, with TRBD1 matching 8 bases. The CDR3 has 14 residues. V lost 6 bases and J lost 5; bases outside the gene matches: 7. CDR1 MDHEN and CDR2 SYDVKM come from the germline V gene. CDR3 DNA sequence: TGTGCCAGCAGCCTTCAGGGGGCTGGAGATACGCAGTATTTT. Protein sequence: CASSLQGAGDTQYF. Full variable domain (missing parts from reference TRBV28 and TRBJ2-3): DVKVTQSSRYLVKRTGEKVFLECVQDMDHENMFWYRQDPGLGLRLIYFSYDVKMKEKGDIPEGYSVSREKKERFSLILESASTNQTSMYLCASSLQGAGDTQYFGPGTRLTVL.

The rearrangement links TRBV27 to TRBJ2-2; D is uncertain. The CDR3 contains 13 residues. Germline loops: CDR1 MNHEY, CDR2 SMNVEV (reference sequence). Trimming stripped 4 bases from V and 1 base from J, with 4 bases between. Written as DNA, the CDR3 is TGTGCCAGCAGTTCCGGGAACACCGGGGAGCTGTTTTTT. Residues: CASSSGNTGELFF.

Remarks on this clone: Compared with germline, one end of the junction differs, possibly owing to a read error. Other nucleotide sequences in the sample specify the same CDR3. The chain is built from TRBV14 and TRBJ1-1; 11 nucleotides match TRBD1. This CDR3 comprises 14 residues. The germline gives CDR1 SGHDN, CDR2 FVKESK. The CDR3 spells CASSLWTGGGGAFF. CDR3 coding DNA: TGCGCCAGCAGCCTATGGACAGGGGGCGGAGGAGCTTTCTTT.

J is TRBJ1-1 and V is TRBV7-2, with 9 positions matching TRBD1. There are 15 residues in the CDR3. Germline assignment: CDR1 SGHTA and CDR2 FQGNSA. The trim removed 5 bases at V and 5 bases at J, leaving 9 bases unmatched. The CDR3 loop is CASSERQGVRTEAFF. The CDR3 DNA reads as TGTGCCAGCAGCGAAAGACAGGGGGTTAGGACTGAAGCTTTCTTT.

The sample holds one count of this clone. This rearrangement joins TRBV7-9 to TRBJ2-2, with 8 bases aligning to TRBD2. The CDR3 is 15 residues long. The ends lost 5 bases at V and 1 base at J; junction bases unmatched: 3. The germline V gene encodes CDR1 SEHNR and CDR2 FQNEAQ (reference sequence). The DNA for the CDR3 is TGTGCCAGCAGCCCCCGGGGGGGGAACACCGGGGAGCTGTTTTTT. The encoded protein is CASSPRGGNTGELFF.

A few counts support this clone. The chain has TRBV7-2 and TRBJ2-3, with 10 bases that match TRBD2. The CDR3 is 15 amino acids. Germline V CDR1 and CDR2: SGHTA, FQGNSA. Trimming took 3 bases from V and 6 from J; bases not matched to a gene: 6. The CDR3 sequence is CASSFSGGRFDTQYF. CDR3 DNA sequence: TGTGCCAGCAGCTTTAGCGGGGGGAGGTTTGATACGCAGTATTTT.

This chain connects TRBV2 to TRBJ1-6; D not resolved. Germline values: CDR1 SNHLY, CDR2 FYNNEI. The CDR3 runs 14 residues. V lost 5 bases to trimming and J lost 3 bases, with 8 bases between them. The CDR3 DNA is TGTGCCAGCAGTCCGGCAGGCTATAATTCACCCCTCCACTTT. Its protein is CASSPAGYNSPLHF. The full variable domain, its missing parts supplied by reference TRBV2 and TRBJ1-6, is EPEVTQTPSHQVTQMGQEVILRCVPISNHLYFYWYRQILGQKVEFLVSFYNNEISEKSEIFDDQFSVERPDGSNFTLKIRSTKLEDSAMYFCASSPAGYNSPLHFGNGTRLTVT.

The chain couples TRBV6-1 to TRBJ1-2; D not certain. Germline-derived CDR1 and CDR2 are MNHNS and SASEGT. This CDR3 has 14 residues. Between the trimmed V and J ends, which lost 5 bases and 4 bases, there was a span of 14 bases. CDR3 DNA: TGTGCCAGCAGTCCACAAATAGGCGGCTATGGCTACACCTTC. Its protein is CASSPQIGGYGYTF.

This clone was recorded a few times. The rearrangement uses TRBV5-4 and TRBJ2-1; 9 nucleotides agree with TRBD1. The CDR3 contains 15 residues. CDR1 and CDR2 from the germline V gene are SGHNT and YYREEE (reference sequence). The J segment lost 6 bases and the V segment lost 6 bases, leaving 10 bases of the junction unmatched. CDR3 nucleotide sequence: TGTGCCAGCAACCCGTTGGGGACAGGGCTCAATGAGCAGTTCTTC. Translated, it gives CASNPLGTGLNEQFF.

This chain connects TRBV7-3 to TRBJ2-2, with 8 bases fitting TRBD2. CDR1 SGHTA and CDR2 FQGTGA come from the germline V gene. The CDR3 loop spans 16 amino acids. Unmatched junction bases numbered 11, after V lost 6 bases and J lost 5 bases. CDR3 coding DNA: TGTGCCAGCAGTATATATAGCGGGGTAGGGACCGGGGAGCTGTTTTTT. Protein sequence: CASSIYSGVGTGELFF.